This T cell receptor (beta chain) appears in the sequencing data of a study of glioma-infiltrating T cells. Whole-study results and caveats: Tissue and blood shared very few CDR3 sequences. Gliomas, especially low-grade, showed above-expected tissue-blood divergence; non-neoplastic patients showed below.

Regarding this clonotype: What it binds is unknown.

TCR alpha and beta CDR3 regions were amplified from RNA using iRepertoire nested multiplex PCR. TCRdb re-called the multiplex PCR reads through MiXCR, storing one row per CDR3 protein. The sample records some 85,000 distinct CDR3 sequences, around a quarter being singletons. Germline trimming cut 4 bases from V and 5 bases from J; bases unmatched to any gene: 12. Germline-derived CDR1 and CDR2 are LGHNA and YNFKEQ. CDR3 length: 17 amino acids. The sequence was collected from a human donor with low-grade glioma or glioblastoma, undergoing nonglioma brain surgery, or in good health (not recorded which). The V and J genes are TRBV4-2 and TRBJ2-2, with TRBD2 matching over 8 bases. Sequenced: glioma tissue, nonneoplastic brain tissue, or PBMCs (not recorded which). This CDR3 reads CASSREGGRPRTGELFF. Here the CDR3 DNA reads TGTGCCAGCAGCCGGGAAGGCGGGAGGCCAAGAACCGGGGAGCTGTTTTTT.